Below, 3 T cell receptor beta chains from the same sample are listed, as sequenced in a study of early T cells in non-severe SARS-CoV-2 infection. TCRdb called the 5' RACE reads again in MiXCR, with one record for every CDR3 protein. The sample shows about 37,000 distinct CDR3 sequences, less than 6.5% of them seen only once. Specimen: whole blood, collected at baseline. These TCRs come from an adult who was a healthcare worker with PCR-confirmed SARS-CoV-2 infection or an uninfected control (not recorded which).

This clonotype was detected a few times. The V gene is TRBV7-2, the J gene TRBJ2-1, with 10 bases fitting TRBD2. J gave up 8 bases and V 8 bases, and 24 bases lay outside the gene matches. Germline assignment: CDR1 SGHTA and CDR2 FQGNSA. This CDR3 is built from 19 residues. The CDR3 DNA sequence: TGTGCCAGCCAAAATTCCGGGCTAGCGGGAGTACGGGGAGGGTATGAGCAGTTCTTC. Translation gives CASQNSGLAGVRGGYEQFF.

In this sample, this clonotype turned up many times. V and J are TRBV4-3 and TRBJ2-2; D is uncertain. The CDR3 extends over 15 amino acids. Looked up from germline, CDR1 is LGHNA and CDR2 is YSLEER. Deletions cut 2 bases from V and 7 bases from J, with 14 bases between. CDR3 in DNA: TGCGCCAGCAGCCAAAGGGCATCTGGGGACGGGGAGCTGTTTTTT. Translating gives CASSQRASGDGELFF.

This clonotype occurred a few times. The genes are TRBV7-3 and TRBJ2-2; D ambiguous. The CDR3 runs to 15 residues. Trimming removed 5 bases at V and 4 bases at J, with 14 bases between. Germline V CDR1 and CDR2: SGHTA, FQGTGA. Here the CDR3 DNA reads TGTGCCAGCAGCCTCAACAACGCGGTCACCGGGGAGCTGTTTTTT. As protein: CASSLNNAVTGELFF.